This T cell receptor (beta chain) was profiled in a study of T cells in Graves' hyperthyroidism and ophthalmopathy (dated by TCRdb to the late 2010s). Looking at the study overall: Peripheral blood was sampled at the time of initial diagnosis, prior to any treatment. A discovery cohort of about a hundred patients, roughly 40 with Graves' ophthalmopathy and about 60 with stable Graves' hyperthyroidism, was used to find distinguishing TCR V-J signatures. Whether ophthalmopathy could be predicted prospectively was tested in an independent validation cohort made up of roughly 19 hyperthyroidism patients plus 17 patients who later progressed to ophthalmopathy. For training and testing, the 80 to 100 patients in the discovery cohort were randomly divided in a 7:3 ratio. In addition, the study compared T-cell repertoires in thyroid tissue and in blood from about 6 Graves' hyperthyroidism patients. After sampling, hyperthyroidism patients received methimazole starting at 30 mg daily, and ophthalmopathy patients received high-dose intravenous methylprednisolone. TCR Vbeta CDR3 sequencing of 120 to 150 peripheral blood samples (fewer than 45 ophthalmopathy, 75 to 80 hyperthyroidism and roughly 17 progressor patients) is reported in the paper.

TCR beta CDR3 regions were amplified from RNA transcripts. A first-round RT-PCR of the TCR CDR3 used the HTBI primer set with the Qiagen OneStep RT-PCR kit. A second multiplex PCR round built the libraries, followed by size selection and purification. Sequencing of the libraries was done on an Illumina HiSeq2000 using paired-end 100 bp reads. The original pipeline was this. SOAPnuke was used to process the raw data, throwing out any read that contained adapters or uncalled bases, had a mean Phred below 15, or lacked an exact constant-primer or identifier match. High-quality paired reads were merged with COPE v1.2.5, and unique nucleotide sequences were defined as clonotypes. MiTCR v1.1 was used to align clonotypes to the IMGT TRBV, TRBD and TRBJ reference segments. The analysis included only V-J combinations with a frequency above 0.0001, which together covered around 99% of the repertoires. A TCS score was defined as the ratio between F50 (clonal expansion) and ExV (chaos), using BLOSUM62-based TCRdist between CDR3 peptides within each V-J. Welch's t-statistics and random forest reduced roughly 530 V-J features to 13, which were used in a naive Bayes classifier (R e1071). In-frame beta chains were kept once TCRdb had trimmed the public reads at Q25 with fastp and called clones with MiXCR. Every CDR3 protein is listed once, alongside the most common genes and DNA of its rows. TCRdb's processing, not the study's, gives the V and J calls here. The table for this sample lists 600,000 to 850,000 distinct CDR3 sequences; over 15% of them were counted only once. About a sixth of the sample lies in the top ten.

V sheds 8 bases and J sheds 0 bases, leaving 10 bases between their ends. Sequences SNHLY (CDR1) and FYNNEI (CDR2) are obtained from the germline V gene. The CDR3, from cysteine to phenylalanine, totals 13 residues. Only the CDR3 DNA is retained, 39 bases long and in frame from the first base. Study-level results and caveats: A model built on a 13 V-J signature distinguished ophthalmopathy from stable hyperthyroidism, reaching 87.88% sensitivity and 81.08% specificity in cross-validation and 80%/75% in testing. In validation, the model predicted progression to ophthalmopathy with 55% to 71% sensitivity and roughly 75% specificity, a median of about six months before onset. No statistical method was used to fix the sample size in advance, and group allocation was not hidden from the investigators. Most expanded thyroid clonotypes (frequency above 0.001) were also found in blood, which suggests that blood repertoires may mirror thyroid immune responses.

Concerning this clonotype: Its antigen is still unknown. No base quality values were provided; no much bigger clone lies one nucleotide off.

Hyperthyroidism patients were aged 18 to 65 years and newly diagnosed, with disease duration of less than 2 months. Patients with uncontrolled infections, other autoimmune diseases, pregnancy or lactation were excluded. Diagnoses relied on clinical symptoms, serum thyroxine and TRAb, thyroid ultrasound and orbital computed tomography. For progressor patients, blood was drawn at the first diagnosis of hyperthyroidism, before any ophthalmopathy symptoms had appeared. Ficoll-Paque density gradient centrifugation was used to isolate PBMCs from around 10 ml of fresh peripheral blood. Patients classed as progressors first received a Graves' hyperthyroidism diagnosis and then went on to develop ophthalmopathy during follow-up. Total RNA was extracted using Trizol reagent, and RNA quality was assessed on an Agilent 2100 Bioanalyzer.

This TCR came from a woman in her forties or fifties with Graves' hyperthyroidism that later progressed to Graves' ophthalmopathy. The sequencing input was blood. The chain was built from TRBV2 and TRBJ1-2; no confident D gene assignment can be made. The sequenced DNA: TGTGCCAGCGTCCGAGCGACTAACTATGGCTACACCTTC. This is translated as CASVRATNYGYTF.